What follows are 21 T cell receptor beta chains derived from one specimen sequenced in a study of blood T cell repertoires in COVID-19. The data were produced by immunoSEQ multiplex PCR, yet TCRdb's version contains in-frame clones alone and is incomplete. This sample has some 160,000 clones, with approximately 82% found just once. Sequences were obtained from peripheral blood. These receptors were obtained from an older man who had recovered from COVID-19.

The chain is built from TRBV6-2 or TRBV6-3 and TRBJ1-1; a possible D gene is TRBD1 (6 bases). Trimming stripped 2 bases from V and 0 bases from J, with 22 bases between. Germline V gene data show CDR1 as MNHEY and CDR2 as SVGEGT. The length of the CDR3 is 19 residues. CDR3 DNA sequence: TGTGCCAGCAGTTACGCCGCCGGACAGACCCATTTCATGAACACTGAAGCTTTCTTT. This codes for CASSYAAGQTHFMNTEAFF.

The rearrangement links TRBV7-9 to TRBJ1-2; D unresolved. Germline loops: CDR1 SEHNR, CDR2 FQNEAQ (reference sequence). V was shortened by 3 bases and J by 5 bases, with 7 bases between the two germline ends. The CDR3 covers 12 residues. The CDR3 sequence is CASSLELYGYTF. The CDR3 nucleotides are TGTGCCAGCAGCTTGGAACTATATGGCTACACCTTC.

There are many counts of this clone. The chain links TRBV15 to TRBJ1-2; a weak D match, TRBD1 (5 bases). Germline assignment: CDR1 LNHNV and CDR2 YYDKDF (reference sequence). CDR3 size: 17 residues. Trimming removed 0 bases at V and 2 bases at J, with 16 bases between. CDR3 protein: CATSRDRVQGSNYGYTF. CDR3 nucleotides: TGTGCCACCAGCAGAGATCGGGTCCAGGGAAGCAACTATGGCTACACCTTC.

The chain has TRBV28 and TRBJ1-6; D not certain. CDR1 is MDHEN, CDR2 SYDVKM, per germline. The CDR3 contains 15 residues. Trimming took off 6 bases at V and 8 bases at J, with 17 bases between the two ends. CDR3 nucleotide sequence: TGTGCCAGCAGCATCGACGGGGTCCGGGATTCACCCCTCCACTTT. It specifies CASSIDGVRDSPLHF.

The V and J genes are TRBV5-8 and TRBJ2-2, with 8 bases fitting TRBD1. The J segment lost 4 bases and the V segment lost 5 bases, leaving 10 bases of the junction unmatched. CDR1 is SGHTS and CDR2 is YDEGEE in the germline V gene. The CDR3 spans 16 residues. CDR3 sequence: CASSPQGARLTGELFF. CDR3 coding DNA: TGTGCCAGCAGTCCTCAGGGGGCGCGCCTCACCGGGGAGCTGTTTTTT.

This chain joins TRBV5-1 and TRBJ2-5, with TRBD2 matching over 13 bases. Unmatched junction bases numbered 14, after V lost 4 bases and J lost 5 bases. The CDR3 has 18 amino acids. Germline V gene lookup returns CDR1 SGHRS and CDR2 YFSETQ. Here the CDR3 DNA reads TGCGCCAGCAGCCCAAGGACTAGCGGGAGTTCCGTGTGGGAGACCCAGTACTTC. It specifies CASSPRTSGSSVWETQYF.

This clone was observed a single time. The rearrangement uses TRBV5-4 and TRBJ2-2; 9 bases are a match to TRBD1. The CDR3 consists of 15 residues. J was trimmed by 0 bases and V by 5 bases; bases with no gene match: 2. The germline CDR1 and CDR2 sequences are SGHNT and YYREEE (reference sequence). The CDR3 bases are TGTGCCAGCAGTTGGGACAGGGCGAACACCGGGGAGCTGTTTTTT. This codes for CASSWDRANTGELFF.

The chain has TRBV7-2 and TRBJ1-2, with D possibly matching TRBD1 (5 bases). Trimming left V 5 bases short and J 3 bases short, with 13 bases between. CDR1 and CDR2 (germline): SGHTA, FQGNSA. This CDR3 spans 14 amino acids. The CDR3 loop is CASSQDSLYYGYTF. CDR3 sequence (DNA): TGTGCCAGCAGCCAAGACAGCCTATACTATGGCTACACCTTC.

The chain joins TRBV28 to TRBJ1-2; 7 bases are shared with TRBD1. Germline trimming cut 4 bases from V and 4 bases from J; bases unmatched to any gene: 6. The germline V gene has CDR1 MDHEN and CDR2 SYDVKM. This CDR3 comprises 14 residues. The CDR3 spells CASSSAAGGYGYTF. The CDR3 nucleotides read TGTGCCAGCAGTTCGGCGGCAGGGGGCTATGGCTACACCTTC.

The CDR3 spells CASSRLQETQYF. The CDR3 region has the DNA TGTGCCAGCAGTCGACTACAAGAGACCCAGTACTTC. The J gene is TRBJ2-5, the V gene TRBV3-1 (or the pseudogene TRBV3-2), with D possibly TRBD2 on 5 matching bases. This CDR3 comprises 12 residues. V lost 6 bases and J lost 2, with 7 bases in between. Germline-derived CDR1 and CDR2 are LGHDT and YNNKEL (reference sequence).

The CDR3 DNA reads TGTGCCAGCAGCGTAGCTCCTCTAGACACAGATACGCAGTATTTT. It translates to CASSVAPLDTDTQYF. The chain has TRBV9 and TRBJ2-3; no clear D. This CDR3 spans 15 amino acids. The germline CDR1 and CDR2 sequences are SGDLS and YYNGEE. Trimming removed 0 bases from V and 2 bases from J, with 10 bases in between.

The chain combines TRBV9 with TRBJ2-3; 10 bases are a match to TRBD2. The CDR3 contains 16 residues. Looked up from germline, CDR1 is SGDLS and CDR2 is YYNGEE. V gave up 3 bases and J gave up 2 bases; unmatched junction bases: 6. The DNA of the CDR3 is TGTGCCAGCAGCGCCGGACTAGCGGAATACACAGATACGCAGTATTTT. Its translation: CASSAGLAEYTDTQYF.

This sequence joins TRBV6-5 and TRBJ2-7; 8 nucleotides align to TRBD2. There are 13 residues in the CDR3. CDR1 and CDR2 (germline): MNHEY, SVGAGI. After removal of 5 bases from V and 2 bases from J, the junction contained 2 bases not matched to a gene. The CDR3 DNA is TGTGCCAGCAGTCGGGGGGGAACCTACGAGCAGTACTTC. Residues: CASSRGGTYEQYF.

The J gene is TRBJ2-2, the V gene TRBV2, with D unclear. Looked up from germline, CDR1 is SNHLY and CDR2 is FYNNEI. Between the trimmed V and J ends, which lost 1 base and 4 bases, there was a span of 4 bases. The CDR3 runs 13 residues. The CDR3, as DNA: TGTGCCAGCAGTGAAGACACCACCGGGGAGCTGTTTTTT. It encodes CASSEDTTGELFF.

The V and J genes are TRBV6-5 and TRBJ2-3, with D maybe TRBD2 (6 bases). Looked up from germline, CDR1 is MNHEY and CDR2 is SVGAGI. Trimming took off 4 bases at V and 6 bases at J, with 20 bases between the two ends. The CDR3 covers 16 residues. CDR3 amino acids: CASSSSPTREWDTQYF. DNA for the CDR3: TGTGCCAGCAGTTCTTCCCCTACACGGGAGTGGGATACGCAGTATTTT.

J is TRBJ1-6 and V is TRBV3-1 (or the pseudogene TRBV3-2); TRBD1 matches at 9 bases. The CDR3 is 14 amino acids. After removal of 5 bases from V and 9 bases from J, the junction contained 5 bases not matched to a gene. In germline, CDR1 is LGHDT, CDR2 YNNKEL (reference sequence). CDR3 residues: CASSNDRGSSPLHF. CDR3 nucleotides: TGTGCCAGCAGCAACGACAGGGGGAGTTCACCCCTCCACTTT.

Here the CDR3 DNA reads TGCGCCAGCAGTACGGACAGGCCTAACACCGGGGAGCTGTTTTTT. It specifies CASSTDRPNTGELFF. The chain couples TRBV5-1 to TRBJ2-2; TRBD1 matches at 7 bases. Per germline, CDR1 SGHRS and CDR2 YFSETQ. With 5 bases clipped from V and 2 bases from J, the junction kept 6 bases outside the gene matches. This CDR3 comprises 15 residues.

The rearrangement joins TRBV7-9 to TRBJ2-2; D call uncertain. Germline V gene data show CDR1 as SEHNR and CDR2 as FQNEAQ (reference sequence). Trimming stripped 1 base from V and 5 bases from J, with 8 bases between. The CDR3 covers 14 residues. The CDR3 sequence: CASSLDTRTGELFF. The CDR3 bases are TGTGCCAGCAGCTTAGATACGAGGACCGGGGAGCTGTTTTTT.

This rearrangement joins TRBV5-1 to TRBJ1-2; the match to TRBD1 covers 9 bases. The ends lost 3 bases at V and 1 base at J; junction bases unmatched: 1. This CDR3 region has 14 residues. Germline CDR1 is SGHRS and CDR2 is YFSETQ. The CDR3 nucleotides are TGCGCCAGCAGCTCGGGACAGGGTAACTATGGCTACACCTTC. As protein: CASSSGQGNYGYTF.

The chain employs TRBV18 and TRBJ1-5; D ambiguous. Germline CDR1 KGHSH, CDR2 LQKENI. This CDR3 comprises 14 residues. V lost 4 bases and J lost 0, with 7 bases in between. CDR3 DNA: TGTGCCAGCTCACAACAATATAGCAATCAGCCCCAGCATTTT. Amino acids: CASSQQYSNQPQHF. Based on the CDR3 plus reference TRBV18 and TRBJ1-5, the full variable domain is NAGVMQNPRHLVRRRGQEARLRCSPMKGHSHVYWYRQLPEEGLKFMVYLQKENIIDESGMPKERFSAEFPKEGPSILRIQQVVRGDSAAYFCASSQQYSNQPQHFGDGTRLSIL.

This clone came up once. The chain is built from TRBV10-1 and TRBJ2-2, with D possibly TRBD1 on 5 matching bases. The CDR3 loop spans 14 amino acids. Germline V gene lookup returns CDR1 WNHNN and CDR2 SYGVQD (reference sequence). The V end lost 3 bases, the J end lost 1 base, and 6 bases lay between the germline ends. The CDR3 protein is CASSEDRNTGELFF. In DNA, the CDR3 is TGCGCCAGCAGTGAAGACAGGAACACCGGGGAGCTGTTTTTT.